This T cell receptor beta chain was obtained from a study of T cells after yellow fever vaccination. Production of TCR cDNA was by 5'RACE template switching, which also added a universal primer site and UMIs. TCRdb passed the 5' RACE reads through MiXCR, listing each CDR3 protein once. The table records about 340,000 distinct CDR3 sequences, 8.7% of them present only once. The CDR3 extends over 12 amino acids. Trimming cost V 0 bases and J 5 bases, with 3 bases left between them. In germline, CDR1 is SGDLS, CDR2 YYNGEE. The source of this sequence is a young man who received the YFV17D yellow fever vaccine. V gene TRBV9 combines with J gene TRBJ2-1, with unresolved D. The input for sequencing was PBMCs, taken on the day of the first yellow fever vaccination. CDR3 nucleotide sequence: TGTGCCAGCAGCGTAGAGAACAATGAGCAGTTCTTC. Residues: CASSVENNEQFF.